The present T cell receptor beta chain was sequenced within a study of cytomegalovirus exposure and HLA in healthy donors. Turning to the study itself: There were over 350 genotyped donors. Of these, roughly 84% fell in the genetic ancestry cluster associated with self-reported Caucasian donors.

Details on this clone: A junction boundary mismatches the germline segment, possibly from a read error.

Looked up from germline, CDR1 is SGHNT and CDR2 is YYREEE (reference sequence). The CDR3 contains 12 residues. PCR amplification relied on 60 Vbeta primers (plus 13 Jbeta primers). The repertoire was sequenced with immunoSEQ multiplex PCR; TCRdb's copy has only in-frame clones and lacks some. The sample holds about 160,000 clones; approximately 70% are singletons and the top ten take less than 8.5%. This TCR was sampled from a man in his forties in good health and CMV-seropositive. The sequencing input was PBMCs. The chain joins TRBV5-4 to TRBJ2-7; TRBD2 is a possible D gene (5 bases). The CDR3 region has the DNA TGTGCCAGCAGCTTCGGGGTAGGCGAGCAGTGCTTC. Translation gives CASSFGVGEQCF.